A single sample gave rise to the 27 T cell receptor beta chains below, sequenced in a study of control samples from healthy donors and cancer patients. Repertoires were generated with immunoSEQ multiplex PCR, while TCRdb's copy carries only in-frame clones and drops some. The data hold 85,000 to 90,000 clones, with 85% to 90% observed a single time. Sequencing was performed on PBMCs. The receptors here all came from a woman between 45 and 60 years old with colorectal cancer.

V is TRBV19 and J is TRBJ2-2; D is perhaps TRBD2 (5 bases). Germline V CDR1 and CDR2: LNHDA, SQIVND (reference sequence). The CDR3 runs to 14 residues. With 1 base removed from V and 6 bases from J, the gap between germline ends came to 9 bases. DNA of the CDR3: TGTGCCAGTAGTATAGGGGCCGGGGCCGGGGAGCTGTTTTTT. This encodes CASSIGAGAGELFF. The whole variable domain, remainder taken from reference TRBV19 and TRBJ2-2, is DGGITQSPKYLFRKEGQNVTLSCEQNLNHDAMYWYRQDPGQGLRLIYYSQIVNDFQKGDIAEGYSVSREKKESFPLTVTSAQKNPTAFYLCASSIGAGAGELFFGEGSRLTVL.

CDR3 DNA sequence: TGTGCCAGCAGTTACCATCTGGACGGGATTAGCACAGATACGCAGTATTTT. Its translation is CASSYHLDGISTDTQYF. The chain joins TRBV6-2 or TRBV6-3 to TRBJ2-3; D perhaps matches TRBD2 (5 bases). Germline V gives CDR1 MNHEY, CDR2 SVGEGT. Trimming cost V 2 bases and J 0 bases, with 15 bases left between them. CDR3 length: 17 amino acids.

The chain recombines TRBV7-9 with TRBJ2-4; 8 bases are a match to TRBD1. Germline CDR1 is SEHNR and CDR2 is FQNEAQ (reference sequence). The CDR3 covers 14 residues. V shed 5 bases, J shed 6 bases, and the junction held 6 bases outside the gene matches. The CDR3 sequence: CASSRRTGSNIQYF. The DNA of the CDR3 is TGTGCCAGCAGCCGCCGGACAGGGTCAAACATTCAGTACTTC.

This clone has a single count. The chain has TRBV10-1 and TRBJ2-5; no definite D call. There are 16 residues in the CDR3. V lost 2 bases to trimming and J lost 1 base, with 14 bases between them. CDR1 and CDR2 (germline): WNHNN, SYGVQD (reference sequence). The CDR3 nucleotides read TGCGCCAGCAGTGAGCGAGCCGGGCATGGCCAAGAGACCCAGTACTTC. As protein: CASSERAGHGQETQYF.

The chain recombines TRBV18 with TRBJ1-3; 8 positions match TRBD1. Per germline, CDR1 KGHSH and CDR2 LQKENI. The CDR3 spans 19 residues. Losses at the gene ends were 0 bases for V and 0 bases for J; bases not matched to a gene: 10. The CDR3 sequence is CASSPPGLAGGISGNTIYF. CDR3 nucleotides: TGTGCCAGCTCACCACCAGGGCTTGCAGGGGGCATCTCTGGAAACACCATATATTTT.

The genes are TRBV5-1 and TRBJ1-4; D is ambiguous. There are 13 residues in the CDR3. V gave up 3 bases and J gave up 5 bases, with 8 bases separating them. Germline CDR1 and CDR2: SGHRS and YFSETQ. The chain's CDR3 is CASSSSPNEKLFF. The CDR3 DNA reads as TGCGCCAGCAGCTCGTCCCCCAATGAAAAACTGTTTTTT. The variable domain in full, with the rest retrieved from reference TRBV5-1 and TRBJ1-4, is KAGVTQTPRYLIKTRGQQVTLSCSPISGHRSVSWYQQTPGQGLQFLFEYFSETQRNKGNFPGRFSGRQFSNSRSEMNVSTLELGDSALYLCASSSSPNEKLFFGSGTQLSVL.

This chain uses TRBV30 with TRBJ1-1; weak D call: TRBD1 (5 bases). V lost 4 bases and J lost 9, with 15 bases in between. The CDR3 totals 12 residues. Germline V CDR1 and CDR2: GTSNPN, SVGIG (reference sequence). Written as DNA, the CDR3 is TGTGCCTGGACTACCGGGGGGATGAAAGCTTTCTTT. This codes for CAWTTGGMKAFF.

This clone was picked up one time. The rearrangement uses TRBV6-5 and TRBJ2-3, with a tentative D call TRBD1 (6 bases). Looked up from germline, CDR1 is MNHEY and CDR2 is SVGAGI. The CDR3 has 15 amino acids. V dropped 0 bases and J dropped 2 bases, with 9 bases sitting between them. The CDR3 DNA sequence: TGTGCCAGCAGTTACTCGAAGGGGGACACAGATACGCAGTATTTT. Amino acid sequence: CASSYSKGDTDTQYF.

The chain recombines TRBV5-6 with TRBJ2-3; 9 bases agree with TRBD1. The CDR3 is made up of 14 amino acids. Trimming took 5 bases from V and 4 from J; bases not matched to a gene: 5. The germline V gene encodes CDR1 SGHDT and CDR2 YYEEEE. CDR3 bases: TGTGCCAGCAGGGGACAGGGTCGGCCAGATACGCAGTATTTT. This encodes CASRGQGRPDTQYF.

The chain employs TRBV7-8 and TRBJ1-5; D gene ambiguous. With 4 bases removed from V and 7 bases from J, the gap between germline ends came to 23 bases. CDR1 is SGHVS, CDR2 FQNEAQ, per germline. The CDR3 spans 17 residues. The CDR3 is CASSSPSAVTGEQPQHF. The CDR3 coding sequence is TGTGCCAGCAGCTCCCCATCCGCGGTCACCGGAGAGCAGCCCCAGCATTTT.

The chain couples TRBV5-6 to TRBJ1-1, with TRBD1 identical over 9 bases. From germline, CDR1 is SGHDT and CDR2 YYEEEE. The trim removed 4 bases at V and 5 bases at J, leaving 6 bases unmatched. The CDR3 sequence is 14 residues long. CDR3 coding DNA: TGTGCCAGCAGCCGGGGACAGGGAGGAACTGAAGCTTTCTTT. Translated, it gives CASSRGQGGTEAFF.

The chain combines TRBV6-5 with TRBJ1-6; D unresolved. The CDR3 is 14 residues long. From germline, CDR1 is MNHEY and CDR2 SVGAGI. Trimming left V 6 bases short and J 0 bases short, with 6 bases between. The CDR3: CASSLYSYNSPLHF. DNA of the CDR3: TGTGCCAGCAGCCTTTACTCCTATAATTCACCCCTCCACTTT.

The chain is built from TRBV4-3 and TRBJ1-2; the D is unclear. CDR1 is LGHNA and CDR2 is YSLEER in the germline V gene. V lost 0 bases to trimming and J lost 3 bases, with 14 bases between them. The CDR3 sequence is 16 residues long. Here the CDR3 reads CASSQDFDAEDYGYTF. The CDR3 DNA reads as TGCGCCAGCAGCCAAGATTTCGATGCAGAGGACTATGGCTACACCTTC.

There are a few counts of this clone. The V call is TRBV5-4, the J call TRBJ2-7; D is ambiguous. The germline V and J ends were trimmed by 3 bases and 2 bases, with 3 bases remaining between them. The CDR3 runs 11 residues. The germline CDR1 and CDR2 sequences are SGHNT and YYREEE (reference sequence). CDR3 protein: CASSSPYEQYV. As DNA, the CDR3 is TGTGCCAGCAGCTCCCCCTACGAGCAGTACGTC.

The rearrangement joins TRBV2 to TRBJ1-6; no firm D call. From germline, CDR1 is SNHLY and CDR2 FYNNEI. The CDR3 is 13 residues long. V lost 6 bases and J lost 7, with 10 bases in between. CDR3 sequence reads: CASRQTRNSPLHF. The CDR3 DNA reads as TGTGCCAGCAGACAGACACGGAATTCACCCCTCCACTTT.

This clone was seen a single time. The J gene is TRBJ2-5, the V gene TRBV6-6; D is perhaps TRBD1 (6 bases). Germline V lookup: CDR1 MNHNY, CDR2 SVGAGI (reference sequence). The CDR3 totals 13 residues. Trimming pared 4 bases from V and 4 bases from J, leaving 10 bases between. The CDR3 loop reads CASSSQGGETQYF. CDR3 DNA: TGTGCCAGCAGTTCGCAAGGGGGAGAGACCCAGTACTTC.

Only one count was recorded for this clone. This rearrangement joins TRBV20-1 to TRBJ2-3; perhaps TRBD1 as D (5 bases). CDR1 is DFQATT, CDR2 SNEGSKA, per germline (reference sequence). V gave up 3 bases and J gave up 2 bases, with 15 bases separating them. The CDR3 is 15 amino acids. CDR3: CSASLRGALTDTQYF. CDR3 in DNA: TGCAGTGCTAGTTTACGTGGGGCCCTCACAGATACGCAGTATTTT.

The J gene is TRBJ1-5, the V gene TRBV5-6, with D tentatively TRBD1 (6 bases). Germline V lookup: CDR1 SGHDT, CDR2 YYEEEE. Trimming cost V 3 bases and J 4 bases, with 8 bases left between them. The CDR3 spans 13 residues. CDR3 DNA sequence: TGTGCCAGCAGCTCGGGACATAATCAGCCCCAGCATTTT. The encoded protein is CASSSGHNQPQHF. Full variable domain (rest looked up from reference TRBV5-6 and TRBJ1-5): DAGVTQSPTHLIKTRGQQVTLRCSPKSGHDTVSWYQQALGQGPQFIFQYYEEEERQRGNFPDRFSGHQFPNYSSELNVNALLLGDSALYLCASSSGHNQPQHFGDGTRLSIL.

V and J are TRBV3-1 (or the pseudogene TRBV3-2) and TRBJ2-2, with 7 bases that match TRBD1. V lost 6 bases, J lost 5 bases, and 9 bases stayed unmatched. The CDR3 is 15 residues long. Germline V CDR1 and CDR2: LGHDT, YNNKEL (reference sequence). For the CDR3, the DNA is TGTGCCAGCAGACCGGGACAGCAATGGACCGGGGAGCTGTTTTTT. This gives the protein CASRPGQQWTGELFF.

J is TRBJ1-2 and V is TRBV10-3; 9 bases are a match to TRBD1. Trimming took 3 bases from V and 8 from J; bases not matched to a gene: 7. There are 14 residues in the CDR3. Germline loops: CDR1 ENHRY, CDR2 SYGVKD. CDR3 DNA: TGTGCCATCAGTGAATCACAGGGGGCCGTGGGCTACACCTTC. Residues: CAISESQGAVGYTF.

The chain uses TRBV7-2 and TRBJ1-6; D is undetermined. Germline CDR1 SGHTA, CDR2 FQGNSA. The CDR3 extends over 14 amino acids. V was pared by 3 bases and J by 10 bases, with 13 bases between. The CDR3 DNA reads as TGTGCCAGCAGCTTTTCAGACCGGCGCTCACCCCTCCACTTT. Its protein product is CASSFSDRRSPLHF.

The rearrangement uses TRBV2 and TRBJ2-1; D is undetermined. Trimming removed 7 bases from V and 1 base from J, with 8 bases in between. The CDR3 loop spans 13 amino acids. Germline V gives CDR1 SNHLY, CDR2 FYNNEI. The CDR3 DNA reads as TGTGCCAGCAAATTGGGGTCCTACAATGAGCAGTTCTTC. It yields the protein CASKLGSYNEQFF.

The V call is TRBV6-5, the J call TRBJ1-1; TRBD1 aligns across 8 bases. There are 11 residues in the CDR3. The germline V gene has CDR1 MNHEY and CDR2 SVGAGI. V lost 6 bases and J lost 10; bases outside the gene matches: 4. CDR3 in amino acids: CASREGQVAFF. The CDR3 bases are TGTGCCAGCAGGGAGGGACAGGTAGCTTTCTTT.

V and J are TRBV5-4 and TRBJ1-2; TRBD1 agrees at 8 bases. The CDR3 spans 15 residues. The V gene's germline CDR1 is SGHNT and CDR2 YYREEE (reference sequence). V lost 3 bases and J lost 7; bases outside the gene matches: 11. The CDR3 DNA reads as TGTGCCAGCAGCTCCCTGGGACAGGCGGCATCTGGCTACACCTTC. This gives the protein CASSSLGQAASGYTF.

J is TRBJ2-5 and V is TRBV15, with D unresolved. CDR1 is LNHNV and CDR2 is YYDKDF in the germline V gene (reference sequence). This CDR3 spans 14 amino acids. Trimming took 0 bases from V and 3 from J, leaving 8 bases between them. The CDR3 DNA sequence: TGTGCCACCAGCAGAGATAGGACGGAAGAGACCCAGTACTTC. Translated, it gives CATSRDRTEETQYF.

The chain uses TRBV5-1 and TRBJ1-3; D ambiguous. Trimming took 4 bases from V and 2 from J, leaving 7 bases between them. Germline lookup yields CDR1 SGHRS and CDR2 YFSETQ. This CDR3 comprises 13 residues. CDR3 in DNA: TGCGCCAGCAGCCTCTGGGCTGGAAACACCATATATTTT. It specifies CASSLWAGNTIYF.

V usage is TRBV12-5 and J usage is TRBJ1-6, with a possible D match to TRBD1 (5 bases). There are 14 residues in the CDR3. Germline V CDR1 and CDR2: LGHNT, FRNRAP. V gave up 1 base and J gave up 6 bases, with 7 bases separating them. This CDR3 reads CASGLGQPNSPLHF. The CDR3 DNA is TGTGCTAGTGGTTTGGGACAGCCTAATTCACCCCTCCACTTT.